What follows describes a single T cell receptor (beta chain). Germline V gene lookup returns CDR1 SGHKS and CDR2 YYEKEE (reference sequence). This CDR3 comprises 15 residues. The junction had 5 bases not matched to a gene; V was cut back by 2 bases and J by 8 bases. The sample is drawn from a study of blood T cell repertoires in COVID-19. TCRdb's table, derived via immunoSEQ multiplex PCR, lists solely in-frame clones and lacks some. The data show 250,000 or so clones, about 85% seen once. The specimen sequenced was PBMCs or T cells enriched from blood (not recorded which). The V gene is TRBV5-5, the J gene TRBJ2-1; TRBD2 agrees at 12 bases. The receptor was derived from a woman in her forties or fifties who had been exposed to COVID-19. CDR3 coding DNA: TGTGCCAGCAGCTTACTAGCGGGGGGCAGGGATGAGCAGTTCTTC. This sequence encodes CASSLLAGGRDEQFF.